The subject of this entry is one T cell receptor (beta chain). This specimen comes from a study of T cell changes during pregnancy in multiple sclerosis. TCRdb's copy holds only in-frame clones and misses some; the assay was immunoSEQ multiplex PCR. This table holds about 96,000 clones, 85% to 95% found once. The ends were cut back, 2 bases at V and 1 base at J, with 9 bases in the middle. From germline, CDR1 is MDHEN and CDR2 SYDVKM. The length of the CDR3 is 15 residues. The sequence was collected from a female donor with multiple sclerosis, enrolled in a pregnancy study. V is TRBV28 and J is TRBJ1-5; D not certain. The sample was peripheral blood, taken in the first trimester of pregnancy. DNA of the CDR3: TGTGCCAGCAGTTTAGGGCGTTGGAGCAATCAGCCCCAGCATTTT. The encoded protein is CASSLGRWSNQPQHF.